The clone carrying this T cell receptor (beta chain) was seen ten or more times. Its antigen remains unidentified. Trimming took 0 bases from V and 5 from J; bases not matched to a gene: 4. Germline V gene data show CDR1 as MNHEY and CDR2 as SMNVEV (reference sequence). The CDR3 consists of 17 residues. Time point meaning: persistent/refractory GD, antithyroid drugs over 5 years with positive TRAb. The TCR library used RNA extracted from PBMCs. American Thyroid Association guidelines defined how Graves' disease was diagnosed. This sample is part of a study of regulatory T cells in long-lasting Graves disease. Building the TCR beta libraries relied on iRepertoire HTBI primers, and CDR3 regions underwent Arm-PCR. TCRdb reprocessed the multiplex PCR reads with MiXCR, giving one entry per CDR3 protein. The repertoire holds 700,000 or so distinct CDR3 sequences, with around 32% as singletons. Study outcomes and limitations: Having only a small sample size may have limited accuracy. Among the persistent patients, 2,500 to 3,500 public clonotypes were shared, more than the 966 shared among new patients. Only peripheral blood was studied, not thyroid tissue.

This specimen consisted of peripheral blood mononuclear cells (PBMCs), obtained when the disease was refractory, from a patient treated with antithyroid drugs. This sequence originates from a female donor with Graves disease. The gene calls are TRBV27 and TRBJ2-3, with 14 bases that match TRBD2. The CDR3 DNA reads TGTGCCAGCAGTTTATCGTCAGGACTAGCGGGAGGAGATACGCAGTATTTT. Its translation is CASSLSSGLAGGDTQYF.